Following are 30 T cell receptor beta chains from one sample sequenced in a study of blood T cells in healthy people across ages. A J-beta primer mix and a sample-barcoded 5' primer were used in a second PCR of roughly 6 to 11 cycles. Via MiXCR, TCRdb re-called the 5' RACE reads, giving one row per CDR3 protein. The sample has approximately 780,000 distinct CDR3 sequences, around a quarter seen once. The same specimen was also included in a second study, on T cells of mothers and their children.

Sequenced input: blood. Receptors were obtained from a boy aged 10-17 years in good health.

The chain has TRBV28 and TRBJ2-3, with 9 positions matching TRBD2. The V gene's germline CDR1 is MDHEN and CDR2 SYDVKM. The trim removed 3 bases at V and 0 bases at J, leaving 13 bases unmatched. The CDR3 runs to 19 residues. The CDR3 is CASSFQRGVSFSSTDTQYF. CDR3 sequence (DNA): TGTGCCAGCAGTTTCCAGCGGGGGGTGTCTTTTTCTAGCACAGATACGCAGTATTTT.

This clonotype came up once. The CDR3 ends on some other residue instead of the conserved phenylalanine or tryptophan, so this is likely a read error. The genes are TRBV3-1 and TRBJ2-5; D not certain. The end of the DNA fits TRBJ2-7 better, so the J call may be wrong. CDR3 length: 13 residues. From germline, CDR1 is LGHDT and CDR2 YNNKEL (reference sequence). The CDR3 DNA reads TGTGCCAGCAGCCAATCCAAACGCTACGAGCAGTACATC. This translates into CASSQSKRYEQYI.

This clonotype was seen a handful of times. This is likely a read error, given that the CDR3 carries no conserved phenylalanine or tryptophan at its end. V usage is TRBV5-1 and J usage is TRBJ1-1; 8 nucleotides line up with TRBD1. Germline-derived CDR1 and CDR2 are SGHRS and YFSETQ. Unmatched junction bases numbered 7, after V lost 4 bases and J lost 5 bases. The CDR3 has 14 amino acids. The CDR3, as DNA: TGCGCCAGCAGCCTAAGACAGGGGAAAACTGAAGCTTTCCTT. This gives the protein CASSLRQGKTEAFL.

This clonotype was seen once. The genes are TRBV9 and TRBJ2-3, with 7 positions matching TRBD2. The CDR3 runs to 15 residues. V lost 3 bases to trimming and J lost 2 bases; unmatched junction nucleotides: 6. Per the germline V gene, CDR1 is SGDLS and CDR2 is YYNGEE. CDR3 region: CASSGRDYHTDTQYF. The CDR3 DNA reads TGTGCCAGCAGCGGTCGGGACTACCACACAGATACGCAGTATTTT.

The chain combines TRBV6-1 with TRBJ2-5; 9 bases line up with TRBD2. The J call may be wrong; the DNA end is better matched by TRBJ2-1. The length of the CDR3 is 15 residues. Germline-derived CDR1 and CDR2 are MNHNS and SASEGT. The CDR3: CASTGQRGAFNEQFF. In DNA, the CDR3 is TGTGCCAGCACAGGGCAGCGGGGGGCTTTCAATGAGCAGTTCTTC.

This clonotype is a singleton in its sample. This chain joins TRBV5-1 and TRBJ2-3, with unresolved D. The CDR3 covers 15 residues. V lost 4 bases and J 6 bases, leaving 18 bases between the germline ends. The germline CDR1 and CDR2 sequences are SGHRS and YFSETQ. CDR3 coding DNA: TGCGCCAGCAGCCCAACCGGGCGGATTACCGATACGCAGTATTTT. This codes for CASSPTGRITDTQYF.

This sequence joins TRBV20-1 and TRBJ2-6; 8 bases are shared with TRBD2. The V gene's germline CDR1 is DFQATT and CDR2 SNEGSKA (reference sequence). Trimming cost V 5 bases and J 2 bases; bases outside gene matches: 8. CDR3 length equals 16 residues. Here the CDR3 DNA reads TGCAGTGCTCCCCATGGAGCGGGAGCTGGGGCCAACGTCCTGACTTTC. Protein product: CSAPHGAGAGANVLTF.

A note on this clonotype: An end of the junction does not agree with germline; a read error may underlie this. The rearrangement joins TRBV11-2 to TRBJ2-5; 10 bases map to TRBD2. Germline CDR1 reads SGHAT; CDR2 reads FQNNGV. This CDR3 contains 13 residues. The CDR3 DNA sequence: TGTGCCGGCAGCCGGACTAGCGGTGAGACCCAGTACTTC. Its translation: CAGSRTSGETQYF.

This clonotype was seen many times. The CDR3 bases are TGCAGCGTTATCTTCGACAGGGGCTATGGCTACACCTTC. Its translation is CSVIFDRGYGYTF. The V call is TRBV29-1, the J call TRBJ1-2; the match to TRBD1 covers 8 bases. The germline V gene encodes CDR1 SQVTM and CDR2 ANQGSEA. V gave up 5 bases and J gave up 4 bases; unmatched junction bases: 6. This CDR3 contains 13 residues.

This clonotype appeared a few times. The CDR3 spells CSARTAGNYGYTF. The DNA for the CDR3 is TGCAGTGCCCGGACCGCAGGGAACTATGGCTACACCTTC. This chain joins TRBV20-1 and TRBJ1-2; weak D call: TRBD1 (5 bases). The CDR3 loop spans 13 amino acids. The ends were cut back, 6 bases at V and 2 bases at J, with 13 bases in the middle. Germline CDR1 DFQATT, CDR2 SNEGSKA (reference sequence).

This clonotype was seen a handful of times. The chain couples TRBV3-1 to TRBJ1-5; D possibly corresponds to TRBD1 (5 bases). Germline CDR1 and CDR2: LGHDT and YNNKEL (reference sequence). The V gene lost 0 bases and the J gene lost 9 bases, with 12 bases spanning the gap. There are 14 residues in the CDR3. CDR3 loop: CASSQDQGHGPQHF. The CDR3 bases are TGTGCCAGCAGCCAAGATCAGGGCCATGGGCCCCAGCATTTT.

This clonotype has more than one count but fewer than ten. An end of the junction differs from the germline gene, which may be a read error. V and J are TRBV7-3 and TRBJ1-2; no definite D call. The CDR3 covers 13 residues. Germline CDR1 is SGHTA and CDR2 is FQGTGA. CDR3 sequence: CASSLTNRDGHTF. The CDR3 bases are TGTGCCAGCAGCTTAACGAATAGGGATGGCCACACCTTC. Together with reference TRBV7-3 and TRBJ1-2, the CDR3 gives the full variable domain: GAGVSQTPSNKVTEKGKYVELRCDPISGHTALYWYRQSLGQGPEFLIYFQGTGAADDSGLPNDRFFAVRPEGSVSTLKIQRTERGDSAVYLCASSLTNRDGHTFGSGTRLTVV.

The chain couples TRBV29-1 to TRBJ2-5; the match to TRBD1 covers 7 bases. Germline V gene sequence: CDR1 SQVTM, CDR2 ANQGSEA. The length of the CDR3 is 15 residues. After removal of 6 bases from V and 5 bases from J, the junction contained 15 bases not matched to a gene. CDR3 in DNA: TGCAGCGTCCTCAAGGGGGCTTCAGGCCGGGAGACCCAGTACTTC. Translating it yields CSVLKGASGRETQYF.

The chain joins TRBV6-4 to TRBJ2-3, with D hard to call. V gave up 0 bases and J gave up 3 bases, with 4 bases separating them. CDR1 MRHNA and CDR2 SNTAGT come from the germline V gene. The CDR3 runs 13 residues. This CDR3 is CASSDSITDTQYF. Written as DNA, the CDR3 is TGTGCCAGCAGTGACTCGATTACAGATACGCAGTATTTT.

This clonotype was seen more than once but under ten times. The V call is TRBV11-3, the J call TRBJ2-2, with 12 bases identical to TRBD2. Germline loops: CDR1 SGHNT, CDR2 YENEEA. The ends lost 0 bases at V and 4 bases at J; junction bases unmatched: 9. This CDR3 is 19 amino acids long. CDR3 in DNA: TGTGCCAGCAGCTTAGATCCTAGCGGGGGGGCCCGTCGCACCGGGGAGCTGTTTTTT. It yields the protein CASSLDPSGGARRTGELFF.

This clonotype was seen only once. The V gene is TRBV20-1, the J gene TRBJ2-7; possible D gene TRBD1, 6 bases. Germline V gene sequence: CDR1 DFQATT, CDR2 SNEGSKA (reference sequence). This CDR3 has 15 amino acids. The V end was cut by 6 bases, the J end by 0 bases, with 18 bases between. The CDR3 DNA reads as TGCAGTGCCGAGTCCAGGGGCCTCAGCTCCTACGAGCAGTACTTC. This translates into CSAESRGLSSYEQYF.

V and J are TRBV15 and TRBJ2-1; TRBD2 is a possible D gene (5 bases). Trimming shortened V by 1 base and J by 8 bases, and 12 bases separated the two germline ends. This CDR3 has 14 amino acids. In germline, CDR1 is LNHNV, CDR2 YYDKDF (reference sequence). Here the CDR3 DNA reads TGTGCCACCAGCAGAGTACGGGATGCGCATGAGCAGTTCTTC. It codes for CATSRVRDAHEQFF.

Here the CDR3 DNA reads TGTGCCAGCAGTTTTCGTGGGTGGGAGCAGTTCTTC. Protein: CASSFRGWEQFF. The chain links TRBV12-3 or TRBV12-4 to TRBJ2-5; D unclear. The better agreement between TRBJ2-1 and the DNA end casts doubt on the J call. The CDR3 spans 12 residues.

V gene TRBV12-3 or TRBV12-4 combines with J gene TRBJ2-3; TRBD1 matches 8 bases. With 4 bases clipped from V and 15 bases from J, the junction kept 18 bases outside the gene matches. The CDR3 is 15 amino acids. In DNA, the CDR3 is TGTGCCAGCAGTTCATACAGGGGGAGAGCAGATACGGAATATTTT. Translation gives CASSSYRGRADTEYF.

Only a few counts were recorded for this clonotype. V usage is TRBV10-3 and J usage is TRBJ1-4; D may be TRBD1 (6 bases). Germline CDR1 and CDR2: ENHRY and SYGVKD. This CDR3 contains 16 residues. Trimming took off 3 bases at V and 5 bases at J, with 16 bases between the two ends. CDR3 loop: CAISEGTTGRNEKLFF. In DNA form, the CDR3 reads TGTGCCATCAGTGAAGGGACAACCGGCAGGAATGAAAAACTGTTTTTT.

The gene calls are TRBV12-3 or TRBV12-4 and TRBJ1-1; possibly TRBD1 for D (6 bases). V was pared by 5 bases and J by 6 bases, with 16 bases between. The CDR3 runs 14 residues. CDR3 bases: TGTGCCAGCAGTACCCTTGGGGGGCCTTCTGAAGCTTTCTTT. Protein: CASSTLGGPSEAFF.

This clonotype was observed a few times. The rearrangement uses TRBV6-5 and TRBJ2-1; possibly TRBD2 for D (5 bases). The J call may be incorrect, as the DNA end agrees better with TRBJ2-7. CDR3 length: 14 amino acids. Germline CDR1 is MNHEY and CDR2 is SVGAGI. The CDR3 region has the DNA TGTGCCAGCAGTCCCCGGGGTATTACCTACGAGCAGTACTTC. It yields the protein CASSPRGITYEQYF.

This CDR3 is CASSPGGIQPQHF. CDR3 coding DNA: TGTGCCAGCAGCCCCGGGGGAATTCAGCCCCAGCATTTT. The gene calls are TRBV13 and TRBJ1-5, with D possibly TRBD1 on 5 matching bases. The germline V gene encodes CDR1 PRHDT and CDR2 FYEKMQ (reference sequence). With 5 bases removed from V and 6 bases from J, the gap between germline ends came to 11 bases. The CDR3 totals 13 residues.

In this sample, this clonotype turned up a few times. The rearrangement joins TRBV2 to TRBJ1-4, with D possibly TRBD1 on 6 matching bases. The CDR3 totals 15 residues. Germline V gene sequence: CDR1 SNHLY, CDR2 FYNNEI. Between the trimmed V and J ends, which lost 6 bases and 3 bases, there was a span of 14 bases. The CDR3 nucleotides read TGTGCCAGCAGGGTCGGGGGGCAGGCTAATGAAAAACTGTTTTTT. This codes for CASRVGGQANEKLFF.

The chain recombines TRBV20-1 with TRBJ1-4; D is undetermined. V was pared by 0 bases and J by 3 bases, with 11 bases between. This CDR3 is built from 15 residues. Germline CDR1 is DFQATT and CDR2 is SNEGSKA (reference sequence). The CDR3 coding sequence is TGCAGTGCTAGAGATCAGGTCCAGTCTAATGAAAAACTGTTTTTT. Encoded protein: CSARDQVQSNEKLFF.

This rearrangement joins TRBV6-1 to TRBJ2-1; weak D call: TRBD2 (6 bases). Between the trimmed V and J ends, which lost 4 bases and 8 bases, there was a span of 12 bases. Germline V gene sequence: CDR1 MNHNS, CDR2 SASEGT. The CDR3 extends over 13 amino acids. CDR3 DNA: TGTGCCAGCAGTGGCCAACCGGGGGATGAGCAGTTCTTC. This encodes CASSGQPGDEQFF.

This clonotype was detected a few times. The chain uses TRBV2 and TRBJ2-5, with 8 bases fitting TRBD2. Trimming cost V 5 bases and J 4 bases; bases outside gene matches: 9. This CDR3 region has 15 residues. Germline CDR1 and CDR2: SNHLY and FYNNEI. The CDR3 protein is CASSPIGGAAETQYF. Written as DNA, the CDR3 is TGTGCCAGCAGTCCTATCGGGGGGGCCGCAGAGACCCAGTACTTC. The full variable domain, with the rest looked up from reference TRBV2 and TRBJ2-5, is EPEVTQTPSHQVTQMGQEVILRCVPISNHLYFYWYRQILGQKVEFLVSFYNNEISEKSEIFDDQFSVERPDGSNFTLKIRSTKLEDSAMYFCASSPIGGAAETQYFGPGTRLLVL.

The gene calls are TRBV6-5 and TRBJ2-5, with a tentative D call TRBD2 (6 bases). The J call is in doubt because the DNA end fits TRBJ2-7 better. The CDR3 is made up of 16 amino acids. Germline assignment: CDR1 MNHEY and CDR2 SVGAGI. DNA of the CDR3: TGTGCCAGCAGTACTAGGAGGGCCCCCAGCTCCTACGAGCAGTACTTC. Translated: CASSTRRAPSSYEQYF.

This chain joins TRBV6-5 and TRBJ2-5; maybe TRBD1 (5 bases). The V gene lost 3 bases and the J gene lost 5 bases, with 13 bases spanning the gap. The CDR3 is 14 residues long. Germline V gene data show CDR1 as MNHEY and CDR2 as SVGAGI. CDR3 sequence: CASSYDSLGETQYF. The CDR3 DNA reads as TGTGCCAGCAGTTATGACAGCCTCGGGGAGACCCAGTACTTC.

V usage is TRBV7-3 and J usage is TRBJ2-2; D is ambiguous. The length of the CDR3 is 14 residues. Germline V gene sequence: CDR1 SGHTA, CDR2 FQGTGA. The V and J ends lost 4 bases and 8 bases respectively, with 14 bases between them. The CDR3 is CASSSGPRMGELFF. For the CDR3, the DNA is TGTGCCAGCAGCTCCGGGCCCCGAATGGGGGAGCTGTTTTTT. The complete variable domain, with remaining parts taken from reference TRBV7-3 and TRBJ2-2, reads GAGVSQTPSNKVTEKGKYVELRCDPISGHTALYWYRQSLGQGPEFLIYFQGTGAADDSGLPNDRFFAVRPEGSVSTLKIQRTERGDSAVYLCASSSGPRMGELFFGEGSRLTVL.